The 7 T cell receptor beta chains reported below all come from one sample, sequenced in a study of CD8+ T cells in alopecia areata. Extracted from the samples, RNA was reverse transcribed into cDNA to serve as the sequencing template. Profiled with immunoSEQ multiplex PCR; TCRdb holds only in-frame clones, not every one. The sample shows some 190,000 clones, approximately 65% of them seen only once. The treatment was: oral pan-JAK inhibitor, 5-10 mg twice daily. Sequenced here: CD4+ T cells sorted from blood, sampled at approximately week 45, from a patient treated with tofacitinib. The receptors shown here come from a human donor with alopecia areata.

This chain links TRBV7-9 with TRBJ2-2; D is undetermined. Germline assignment: CDR1 SEHNR and CDR2 FQNEAQ (reference sequence). The CDR3 consists of 13 residues. The germline V and J ends were trimmed by 8 bases and 5 bases, with 12 bases remaining between them. The CDR3 region has the DNA TGTGCCAGCCATCGAGAGCTAACCGGGGAGCTGTTTTTT. The encoded protein is CASHRELTGELFF.

This chain connects TRBV15 to TRBJ1-1; D is unresolved. In germline, CDR1 is LNHNV, CDR2 YYDKDF (reference sequence). The CDR3 is 13 residues long. The V and J ends lost 2 bases and 11 bases respectively, with 15 bases between them. The CDR3 DNA follows: TGTGCCACCAGCAGACCTAACCCTGGTGAGGCTTTCTTT. Protein product: CATSRPNPGEAFF.

The genes are TRBV29-1 and TRBJ1-1, with unresolved D. From germline, CDR1 is SQVTM and CDR2 ANQGSEA. Between the trimmed V and J ends, which lost 2 bases and 4 bases, there was a span of 5 bases. This CDR3 spans 11 amino acids. The CDR3 protein is CSVEQTTEAFF. In DNA form, the CDR3 reads TGCAGCGTTGAACAGACCACTGAAGCTTTCTTT. The variable domain in full, with the rest retrieved from reference TRBV29-1 and TRBJ1-1, is SAVISQKPSRDICQRGTSLTIQCQVDSQVTMMFWYRQQPGQSLTLIATANQGSEATYESGFVIDKFPISRPNLTFSTLTVSNMSPEDSSIYLCSVEQTTEAFFGQGTRLTVV.

J is TRBJ2-7 and V is TRBV4-3; D remains ambiguous. The V gene lost 1 base and the J gene lost 1 base, with 11 bases spanning the gap. The CDR3 has 15 residues. Looked up from germline, CDR1 is LGHNA and CDR2 is YSLEER. The chain's CDR3 is CASSQVSGSSYEQYF. CDR3 DNA: TGCGCCAGCAGCCAAGTATCCGGGTCGTCCTACGAGCAGTACTTC.

The chain joins TRBV19 to TRBJ2-1, with 7 nucleotides matching TRBD1. From germline, CDR1 is LNHDA and CDR2 SQIVND (reference sequence). The CDR3 sequence is 14 residues long. Losses at the gene ends were 3 bases for V and 10 bases for J; bases not matched to a gene: 9. The chain's CDR3 is CASSIADRDREQFF. CDR3 coding DNA: TGTGCCAGTAGTATTGCAGACAGGGATCGGGAGCAGTTCTTC.

The V and J genes are TRBV4-1 and TRBJ1-1; D gene unclear. The germline gives CDR1 MGHRA, CDR2 YSYEKL. V shed 1 base and J shed 2 bases, with 8 bases lying between them. The length of the CDR3 is 14 residues. CDR3 DNA sequence: TGCGCCAGCAGCCAAGTTCTCCCCAACACTGAAGCTTTCTTT. Its protein product is CASSQVLPNTEAFF.

This rearrangement joins TRBV7-8 to TRBJ2-3; 10 positions match TRBD2. V dropped 2 bases and J dropped 1; count of bases not matched to a gene: 3. The CDR3 contains 16 residues. Germline V gene lookup returns CDR1 SGHVS and CDR2 FQNEAQ. DNA of the CDR3: TGTGCCAGCAGCTTAAGACTAGCGGGCCGCACAGATACGCAGTATTTT. It is translated as CASSLRLAGRTDTQYF. Based on the CDR3 plus reference TRBV7-8 and TRBJ2-3, the full variable domain is GAGVSQSPRYKVAKRGQDVALRCDPISGHVSLFWYQQALGQGPEFLTYFQNEAQLDKSGLPSDRFFAERPEGSVSTLKIQRTQQEDSAVYLCASSLRLAGRTDTQYFGPGTRLTVL.